The 21 T cell receptor beta chains in this list originate from one sample, sequenced in a study of Graves' ophthalmopathy and Graves' hyperthyroidism. Scientists amplified the TCR beta CDR3 regions from RNA transcripts. HTBI-primed first-round RT-PCR preceded second-round multiplex PCR. TCRdb processed the multiplex PCR reads anew with MiXCR; each CDR3 protein has one entry. Here the sample spans 40,000 or so distinct CDR3 sequences, 52% being singletons. Sequenced material: peripheral blood. These receptors were taken from an adult man with Graves' ophthalmopathy.

This chain joins TRBV7-8 and TRBJ1-1; TRBD1 is a possible D gene (5 bases). The V gene lost 2 bases and the J gene lost 6 bases, with 10 bases spanning the gap. The CDR3 runs 13 residues. The germline gives CDR1 SGHVS, CDR2 FQNEAQ. In nucleotides, the CDR3 is TGTGCCAGCAGCTTATTAACAGGAGCTGAAGCTTTCTTT. It codes for CASSLLTGAEAFF.

This rearrangement joins TRBV9 to TRBJ2-5; TRBD1 is a possible D gene (6 bases). This CDR3 comprises 15 residues. Germline-derived CDR1 and CDR2 are SGDLS and YYNGEE. Trimming took off 3 bases at V and 1 base at J, with 13 bases between the two ends. The DNA of the CDR3 is TGTGCCAGCAGCGGTAGAGGGGGAGCCCAAGAGACCCAGTACTTC. Its translation: CASSGRGGAQETQYF.

Within the sample, this clonotype is medium-sized. The rearrangement links TRBV7-2 to TRBJ1-5, with D maybe TRBD1 (5 bases). The CDR3 runs to 14 residues. The V end was cut by 2 bases, the J end by 4 bases, with 9 bases between. The germline gives CDR1 SGHTA, CDR2 FQGNSA. CDR3 amino acids: CASSLLQGNQPQHF. The CDR3 coding sequence is TGTGCCAGCAGCTTACTTCAGGGAAATCAGCCCCAGCATTTT. Complete variable domain (other parts from reference TRBV7-2 and TRBJ1-5): GAGVSQSPSNKVTEKGKDVELRCDPISGHTALYWYRQSLGQGLEFLIYFQGNSAPDKSGLPSDRFSAERTGGSVSTLTIQRTQQEDSAVYLCASSLLQGNQPQHFGDGTRLSIL.

The chain is built from TRBV27 and TRBJ1-5, with 7 bases aligning to TRBD1. CDR3 length: 19 amino acids. The germline CDR1 and CDR2 sequences are MNHEY and SMNVEV (reference sequence). J lost 6 bases, V lost 5 bases, and 22 bases had no gene match. DNA for the CDR3: TGTGCCAGCAGTCCAATTCCAGGGACAGCCAAATTCAACCGTCAGCCCCAGCATTTT. This encodes CASSPIPGTAKFNRQPQHF.

This clonotype was detected many times. The chain recombines TRBV6-1 with TRBJ1-6; D unclear. The ends were cut back, 6 bases at V and 7 bases at J, with 4 bases in the middle. In germline, CDR1 is MNHNS, CDR2 SASEGT. The CDR3 extends over 11 amino acids. CDR3 coding DNA: TGTGCCAGCAGAGGCAATTCACCCCTCCACTTT. It encodes CASRGNSPLHF.

At least ten counts were recorded for this clonotype. The V and J genes are TRBV19 and TRBJ1-2; D gene uncertain. The germline V and J ends were trimmed by 5 bases and 5 bases, with 18 bases remaining between them. The CDR3 has 15 residues. CDR1 LNHDA and CDR2 SQIVND come from the germline V gene (reference sequence). As DNA, the CDR3 is TGTGCCAGTAGTTTCCCCTCCGATTGGTCGTATGGCTACACCTTC. Its translation: CASSFPSDWSYGYTF.

This clonotype was counted between two and nine times. The chain links TRBV20-1 to TRBJ2-7; 9 bases map to TRBD2. V shed 1 base, J shed 2 bases, and the junction held 3 bases outside the gene matches. The CDR3 has 14 residues. Per the germline V gene, CDR1 is DFQATT and CDR2 is SNEGSKA (reference sequence). CDR3 residues: CSARGLADPYEQYF. The CDR3 bases are TGCAGTGCTAGAGGACTAGCGGACCCCTACGAGCAGTACTTC.

The chain combines TRBV20-1 with TRBJ1-1; no firm D call. With 0 bases removed from V and 7 bases from J, the gap between germline ends came to 0 bases. Germline lookup yields CDR1 DFQATT and CDR2 SNEGSKA (reference sequence). The CDR3 consists of 9 residues. CDR3 nucleotides: TGCAGTGCTAGAGATGAAGCTTTCTTT. It encodes CSARDEAFF.

This rearrangement joins TRBV15 to TRBJ2-1, with 9 bases lining up with TRBD2. The V gene's germline CDR1 is LNHNV and CDR2 YYDKDF (reference sequence). The CDR3 runs 18 residues. V dropped 5 bases and J dropped 6; count of bases not matched to a gene: 17. CDR3 sequence: CATSVSAGASGNPNEQFF. CDR3 bases: TGTGCCACCAGCGTCTCAGCGGGAGCTAGCGGGAACCCCAATGAGCAGTTCTTC.

This chain uses TRBV3-1 with TRBJ1-1; D unclear. Germline CDR1 and CDR2: LGHDT and YNNKEL (reference sequence). This CDR3 contains 14 residues. The V end lost 2 bases, the J end lost 5 bases, and 12 bases lay between the germline ends. CDR3 sequence reads: CASSQSEGWTEAFF. The CDR3 nucleotides read TGTGCCAGCAGCCAATCCGAGGGCTGGACTGAAGCTTTCTTT.

The J gene is TRBJ2-1, the V gene TRBV20-1, with 8 bases aligning to TRBD1. Trimming at V came to 5 bases and at J to 4 bases, leaving 4 bases not matched to a gene. This CDR3 spans 13 amino acids. The germline V gene encodes CDR1 DFQATT and CDR2 SNEGSKA (reference sequence). The chain's CDR3 is CSAGGQGYNEQFF. The CDR3 nucleotides are TGCAGTGCTGGAGGACAGGGTTACAATGAGCAGTTCTTC.

The rearrangement joins TRBV19 to TRBJ2-1; TRBD2 matches 11 bases. The CDR3 runs to 15 residues. Per germline, CDR1 LNHDA and CDR2 SQIVND (reference sequence). The trim removed 7 bases at V and 6 bases at J, leaving 8 bases unmatched. As DNA, the CDR3 is TGTGCCAGTATCCCGGGTAGCGGGAGGGCCAATGAGCAGTTCTTC. Protein product: CASIPGSGRANEQFF.

This clonotype was recorded once. Since the CDR3 does not end with the conserved phenylalanine or tryptophan, this likely comes from a read error. The CDR3 region is CATSRQGASGNPNEQFL. The CDR3 bases are TGTGCCACCAGCAGGCAGGGGGCTAGCGGGAACCCCAATGAGCAGTTCCTC. V and J are TRBV15 and TRBJ2-1, with D perhaps TRBD2 (9 bases). In germline, CDR1 is LNHNV, CDR2 YYDKDF (reference sequence). CDR3 length: 17 amino acids. V gave up 3 bases and J gave up 6 bases, with 21 bases separating them.

Worth noting for this clonotype: Without the conserved terminal phenylalanine or tryptophan, this CDR3 likely stems from a read error. The DNA is omitted, as the CDR3 cannot be located on it reliably, and the CDR3 follows TCRdb's listing. V and J are TRBV6-2 or TRBV6-3 and TRBJ2-3; TRBD1 is the table's D call and was not checked against the DNA. The CDR3 spans 16 amino acids, including both terminal residues. Germline V gene data show CDR1 as MNHEY and CDR2 as SVGEGT. The CDR3 sequence is CASSPLTGGVIGTQYS.

The gene calls are TRBV19 and TRBJ1-2; 10 nucleotides agree with TRBD1. Germline V gene lookup returns CDR1 LNHDA and CDR2 SQIVND (reference sequence). This CDR3 is 14 amino acids long. Trimming cost V 4 bases and J 5 bases; bases outside gene matches: 4. The CDR3: CASSKDRGRYGYTF. The CDR3 nucleotides read TGTGCCAGTAGTAAAGACAGGGGGCGTTATGGCTACACCTTC.

This clonotype was seen many times. The chain recombines TRBV5-1 with TRBJ2-3; no clear D. Trimming left V 1 base short and J 2 bases short, with 5 bases between. CDR1 is SGHRS, CDR2 YFSETQ, per germline. The CDR3 covers 13 residues. CDR3 sequence (DNA): TGCGCCAGCAGCTTGTTAGCCACAGATACGCAGTATTTT. Amino acids: CASSLLATDTQYF.

This clonotype has ten or more counts. This rearrangement joins TRBV19 to TRBJ2-1, with 11 bases matching TRBD2. Trimming took 4 bases from V and 3 from J; bases not matched to a gene: 2. Germline CDR1 reads LNHDA; CDR2 reads SQIVND (reference sequence). This CDR3 spans 15 amino acids. CDR3 in amino acids: CASSKLAGDYNEQFF. In DNA, the CDR3 is TGTGCCAGTAGTAAACTAGCGGGGGACTACAATGAGCAGTTCTTC.

Of note for this clonotype: It may be a read error: a sequence one base away is much more abundant. V usage is TRBV28 and J usage is TRBJ2-7, with D possibly TRBD1 on 5 matching bases. V was trimmed by 2 bases and J by 3 bases, leaving 17 bases between them. The germline V gene encodes CDR1 MDHEN and CDR2 SYDVKM. The CDR3 runs to 16 residues. CDR3 sequence (DNA): TGTGCCAGCAGTTTAGGGGTCCAGGGCCCACGCTACGAGCAGTACTTC. Translation gives CASSLGVQGPRYEQYF.

The chain combines TRBV4-2 with TRBJ2-2, with 9 bases that match TRBD2. Trimming removed 1 base from V and 11 bases from J; junction bases left unmatched: 14. The CDR3 loop spans 17 amino acids. Germline V CDR1 and CDR2: LGHNA, YNFKEQ. The CDR3 protein is CASSQVASGDPRGELFF. The CDR3 DNA reads as TGTGCCAGCAGCCAAGTCGCTAGCGGGGATCCTCGGGGAGAGCTGTTTTTT.

About this clonotype itself: The junction departs from germline at one end; a sequencing error may be responsible. V gene TRBV20-1 combines with J gene TRBJ2-2; the D gene is possibly TRBD2 (6 bases). CDR3 length equals 16 residues. CDR1 and CDR2 (germline): DFQATT, SNEGSKA (reference sequence). In DNA form, the CDR3 reads TGCAGTGCAATAGGACCCGGAGGGTTCACAACCGGGGAGCTGTTCTTT. Encoded protein: CSAIGPGGFTTGELFF.

The chain recombines TRBV6-4 with TRBJ1-5, with TRBD1 matching over 8 bases. CDR3 length equals 16 residues. V was pared by 5 bases and J by 4 bases, with 10 bases of the junction left unmatched. Looked up from germline, CDR1 is MRHNA and CDR2 is SNTAGT. This CDR3 reads CASSSQGALMNQPQHF. In DNA form, the CDR3 reads TGTGCCAGCAGTTCGCAGGGGGCCCTTATGAATCAGCCCCAGCATTTT.